A selection of T cell receptor beta chains follows, all from one sample in a study of blood T cell repertoires in COVID-19. Sequencing used immunoSEQ multiplex PCR; TCRdb keeps in-frame clones, though not all of them. The data show under 150,000 clones, approximately 88% seen once. The sample comprised peripheral blood. The receptors shown here come from a human donor in a cohort sampled during active COVID-19. Both conserved end residues are part of each CDR3. Each record gives: CDR3 DNA, CDR3 protein, V gene, clone size, D gene, J gene. The D gene is left open where the match is weak. A row's size may be missing; if present it is once, few, many or a size class.

cdr3_nt: TGCGCCAGCAGCCAAGGTTCCCAGGGTTGGAACACCGGGGAGCTGTTTTTT; cdr3_aa: CASSQGSQGWNTGELFF; v_call: TRBV4-3; clone_size: NA; d_call: NA; j_call: TRBJ2-2
cdr3_nt: TGTGCCAGCAGCATAGGCGGCAACGAGCAGTACTTC; cdr3_aa: CASSIGGNEQYF; v_call: TRBV5-6; clone_size: NA; d_call: NA; j_call: TRBJ2-7
cdr3_nt: TGTGCCAGCAGTTACTCACTAGCAAATACGCAGTATTTT; cdr3_aa: CASSYSLANTQYF; v_call: TRBV6-2/TRBV6-3; clone_size: NA; d_call: NA; j_call: TRBJ2-3
cdr3_nt: TGTGCCAGCAGTTACTACTTCCAAGCTAACTATGGCTACACCTTC; cdr3_aa: CASSYYFQANYGYTF; v_call: TRBV6-2/TRBV6-3; clone_size: NA; d_call: NA; j_call: TRBJ1-2
cdr3_nt: TGCGCCAGCAGCCCCCAGGGGACAGGGAACACTGAAGCTTTCTTT; cdr3_aa: CASSPQGTGNTEAFF; v_call: TRBV4-1; clone_size: NA; d_call: TRBD1; j_call: TRBJ1-1
cdr3_nt: TGCGCCAGCAGCTTGGACAGCTCGAACACTGAAGCTTTCTTT; cdr3_aa: CASSLDSSNTEAFF; v_call: TRBV5-1; clone_size: few; d_call: NA; j_call: TRBJ1-1
cdr3_nt: TGTGCCAGCAGTTTCCTTTCCGTTGGAAACACCATATATTTT; cdr3_aa: CASSFLSVGNTIYF; v_call: TRBV6-5; clone_size: NA; d_call: NA; j_call: TRBJ1-3
cdr3_nt: TGTGCCAGCAGCCAGGGGGCAGGCTTTAACTATGGCTACACCTTC; cdr3_aa: CASSQGAGFNYGYTF; v_call: TRBV5-6; clone_size: few; d_call: TRBD1; j_call: TRBJ1-2
cdr3_nt: TGCGCCAGCAGCCAGGGACAGGGGACGCAGACCCAGTACTTC; cdr3_aa: CASSQGQGTQTQYF; v_call: TRBV5-1; clone_size: once; d_call: TRBD1; j_call: TRBJ2-5
cdr3_nt: TGTGCCAGCAGCTCCCGGACTAGCGGGGGCCGGAGGGAGCAGTACTTC; cdr3_aa: CASSSRTSGGRREQYF; v_call: TRBV7-8; clone_size: NA; d_call: TRBD2; j_call: TRBJ2-7
cdr3_nt: TGTGCCAGCAGTCCGCCCGGTAGCACTGAAGCTTTCTTT; cdr3_aa: CASSPPGSTEAFF; v_call: TRBV12-3/TRBV12-4; clone_size: NA; d_call: NA; j_call: TRBJ1-1
cdr3_nt: TGCGCCAGCAGCTTGGACAGGGAGGGAAACACCATATATTTT; cdr3_aa: CASSLDREGNTIYF; v_call: TRBV5-1; clone_size: NA; d_call: NA; j_call: TRBJ1-3
cdr3_nt: TGTGCCTGGATGAGGTTAGGGAGGCGCGAGCAGTACTTC; cdr3_aa: CAWMRLGRREQYF; v_call: TRBV30; clone_size: NA; d_call: NA; j_call: TRBJ2-7
cdr3_nt: TGTGCCAGTAGTCTCAGGACAGGGACCCAAGAGACCCAGTACTTC; cdr3_aa: CASSLRTGTQETQYF; v_call: TRBV19; clone_size: NA; d_call: TRBD1; j_call: TRBJ2-5